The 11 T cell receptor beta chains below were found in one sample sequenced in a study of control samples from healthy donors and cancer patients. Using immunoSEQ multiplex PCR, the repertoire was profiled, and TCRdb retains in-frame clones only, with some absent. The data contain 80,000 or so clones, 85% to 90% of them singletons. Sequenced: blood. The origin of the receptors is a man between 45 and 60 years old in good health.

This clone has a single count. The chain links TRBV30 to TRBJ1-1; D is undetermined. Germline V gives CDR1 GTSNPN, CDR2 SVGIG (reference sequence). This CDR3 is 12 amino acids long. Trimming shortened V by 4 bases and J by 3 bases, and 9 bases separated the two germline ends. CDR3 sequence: CAWIGDHTEAFF. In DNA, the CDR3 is TGTGCCTGGATAGGCGATCACACTGAAGCTTTCTTT.

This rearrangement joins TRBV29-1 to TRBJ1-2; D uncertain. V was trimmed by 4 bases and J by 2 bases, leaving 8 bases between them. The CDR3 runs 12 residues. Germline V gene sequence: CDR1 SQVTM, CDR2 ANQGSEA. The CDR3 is CSVVTRNYGYTF. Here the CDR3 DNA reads TGCAGCGTTGTAACGAGAAACTATGGCTACACCTTC.

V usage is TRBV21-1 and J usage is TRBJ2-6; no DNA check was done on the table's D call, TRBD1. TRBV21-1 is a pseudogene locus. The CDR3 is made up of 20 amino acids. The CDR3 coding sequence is TGTGCCAGCAGCAAAGAAGGGGCAGGGGGCGTCAGTCCTGGGGCCAACGTCCTGACTTTC. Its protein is CASSKEGAGGVSPGANVLTF.

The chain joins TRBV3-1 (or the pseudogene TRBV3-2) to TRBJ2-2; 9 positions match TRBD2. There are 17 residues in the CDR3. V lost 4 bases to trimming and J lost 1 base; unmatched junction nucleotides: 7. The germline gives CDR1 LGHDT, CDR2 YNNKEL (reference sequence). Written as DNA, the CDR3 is TGTGCCAGCAGCCGTGGTACTAGCGGGTGGAACACCGGGGAGCTGTTTTTT. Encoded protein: CASSRGTSGWNTGELFF.

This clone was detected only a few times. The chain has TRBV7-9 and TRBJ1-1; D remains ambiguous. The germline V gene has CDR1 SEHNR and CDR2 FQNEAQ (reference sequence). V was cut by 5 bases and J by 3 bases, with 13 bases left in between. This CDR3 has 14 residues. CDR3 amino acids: CASSPDSRDTEAFF. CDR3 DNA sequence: TGTGCCAGCAGCCCCGACTCCCGGGACACTGAAGCTTTCTTT. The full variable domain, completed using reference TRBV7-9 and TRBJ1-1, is DTGVSQNPRHKITKRGQNVTFRCDPISEHNRLYWYRQTLGQGPEFLTYFQNEAQLEKSRLLSDRFSAERPKGSFSTLEIQRTEQGDSAMYLCASSPDSRDTEAFFGQGTRLTVV.

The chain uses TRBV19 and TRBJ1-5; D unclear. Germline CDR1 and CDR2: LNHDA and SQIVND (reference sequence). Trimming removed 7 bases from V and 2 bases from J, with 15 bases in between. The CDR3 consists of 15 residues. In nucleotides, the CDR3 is TGTGCCAGTAAGAGGGCACCTGGTGGCAATCAGCCCCAGCATTTT. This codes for CASKRAPGGNQPQHF. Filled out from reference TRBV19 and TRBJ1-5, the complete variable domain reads DGGITQSPKYLFRKEGQNVTLSCEQNLNHDAMYWYRQDPGQGLRLIYYSQIVNDFQKGDIAEGYSVSREKKESFPLTVTSAQKNPTAFYLCASKRAPGGNQPQHFGDGTRLSIL.

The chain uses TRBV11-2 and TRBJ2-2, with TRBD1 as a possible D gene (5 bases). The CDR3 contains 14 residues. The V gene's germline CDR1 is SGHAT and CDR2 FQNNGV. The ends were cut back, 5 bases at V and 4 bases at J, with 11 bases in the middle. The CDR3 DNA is TGTGCCAGCAGCCCTAGACAGATCACCGGGGAGCTGTTTTTT. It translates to CASSPRQITGELFF. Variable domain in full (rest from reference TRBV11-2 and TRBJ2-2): EAGVAQSPRYKIIEKRQSVAFWCNPISGHATLYWYQQILGQGPKLLIQFQNNGVVDDSQLPKDRFSAERLKGVDSTLKIQPAKLEDSAVYLCASSPRQITGELFFGEGSRLTVL.

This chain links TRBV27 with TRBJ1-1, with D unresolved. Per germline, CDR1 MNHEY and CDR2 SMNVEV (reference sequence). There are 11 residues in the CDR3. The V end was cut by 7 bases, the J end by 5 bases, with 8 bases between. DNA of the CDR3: TGTGCCAGCATCTCCGTAACTGAAGCTTTCTTT. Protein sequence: CASISVTEAFF.

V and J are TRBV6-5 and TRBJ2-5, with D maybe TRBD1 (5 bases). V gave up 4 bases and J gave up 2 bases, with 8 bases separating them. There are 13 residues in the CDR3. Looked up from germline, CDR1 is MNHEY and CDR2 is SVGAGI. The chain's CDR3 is CASSFAGQETQYF. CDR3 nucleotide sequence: TGTGCCAGCAGTTTTGCAGGGCAAGAGACCCAGTACTTC.

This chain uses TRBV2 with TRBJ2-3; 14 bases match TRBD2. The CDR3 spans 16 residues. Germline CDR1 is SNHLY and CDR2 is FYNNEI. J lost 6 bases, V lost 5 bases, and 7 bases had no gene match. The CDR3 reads CASSYPGTSGGDTQYF. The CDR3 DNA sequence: TGTGCCAGCAGTTACCCCGGGACTAGCGGGGGTGATACGCAGTATTTT.

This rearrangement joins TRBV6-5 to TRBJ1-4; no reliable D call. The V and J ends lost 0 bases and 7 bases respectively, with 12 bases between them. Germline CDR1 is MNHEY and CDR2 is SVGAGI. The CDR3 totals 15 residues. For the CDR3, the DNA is TGTGCCAGCAGTTACTCACAGCGCTCGGGTGAAAAACTGTTTTTT. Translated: CASSYSQRSGEKLFF.